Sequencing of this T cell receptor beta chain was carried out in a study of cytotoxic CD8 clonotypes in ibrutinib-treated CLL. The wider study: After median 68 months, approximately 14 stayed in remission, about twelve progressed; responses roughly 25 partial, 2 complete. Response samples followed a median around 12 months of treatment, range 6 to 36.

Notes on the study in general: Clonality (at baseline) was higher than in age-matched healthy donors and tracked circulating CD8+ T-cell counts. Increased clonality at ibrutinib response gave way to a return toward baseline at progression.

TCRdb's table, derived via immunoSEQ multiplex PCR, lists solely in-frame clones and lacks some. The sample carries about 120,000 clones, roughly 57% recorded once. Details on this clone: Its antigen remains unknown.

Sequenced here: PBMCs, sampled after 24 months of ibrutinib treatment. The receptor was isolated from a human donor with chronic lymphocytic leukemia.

The CDR3, as DNA: TGCGCCAGCAGCCAAAGTCACGATCCCGGGACAGTGACAGCTTATGGCTACACCTTC. Translated, it gives CASSQSHDPGTVTAYGYTF. The chain uses TRBV4-1 and TRBJ1-2, with TRBD1 matching 7 bases. CDR1 and CDR2 (germline): MGHRA, YSYEKL. This CDR3 region has 19 residues. V was clipped by 2 bases and J by 5 bases; unmatched bases: 20.